This TCR beta chain originates from a study of T cells in localized non-small cell lung cancer. The study, taken as a whole, reports: Appearances in adjacent lung were noted for a median about 50 of the top 100 tumor clones. Since sequencing was restricted to only one region of the tumor, intratumor heterogeneity remains a possibility. T cell clonality was highest in uninvolved adjacent lung, above tumor.

On this clone: Antigen unknown.

The CDR3 totals 14 residues. The ends were cut back, 4 bases at V and 3 bases at J, with 10 bases in the middle. Germline CDR1 and CDR2: MNHEY and SMNVEV (reference sequence). The repertoire was sequenced with immunoSEQ multiplex PCR; TCRdb's copy has only in-frame clones and lacks some. The table shows approximately 29,000 clones, with roughly 84% occurring only once. The rearrangement uses TRBV27 and TRBJ1-5; D not resolved. The TCR comes from a man between 40 and 69 years old with stage III lung adenocarcinoma. Here the sequenced sample was peripheral blood mononuclear cells, taken before any cancer treatment. The CDR3 bases are TGTGCCAGCAGTTCGTATAATGACAATCAGCCCCAGCATTTT. Its protein product is CASSSYNDNQPQHF.